This TCR beta chain was documented in a study of shared clonotypes between healthy human individuals. Study-wide results and caveats: An expected dependence of interdonor clonotype sharing on sequencing depth was noted.

With V trimmed by 0 bases and J by 5 bases, 3 bases remained unmatched. The CDR3 covers 17 residues. Looked up from germline, CDR1 is SNHLY and CDR2 is FYNNEI. A CD45RA-negative memory subset and a CD45RA+ naive subset were separated from the CD4+ cells. Genomic DNA of every subset was divided equally among multiple immunoSEQ plates. Replicate PCRs from sorted subsets contained approximately 200 ng DNA, which is around 29,000 T cell genomes. The repertoire was sequenced with immunoSEQ multiplex PCR; TCRdb's copy has only in-frame clones and lacks some. The repertoire has approximately 530,000 clones, roughly 95% of them found once; the top ten carry around 0.067%. With respect to this clone: Antigen unknown.

Material: naive CD4+ T cells sorted from blood. Subset denoted: CD45RA+ positively selected. The chain uses TRBV2 and TRBJ2-3; 15 nucleotides agree with TRBD2. This receptor was taken from a woman between 25 and 40 years old in good health. The chain's CDR3 is CASSEAGLAGGGDTQYF. The CDR3 DNA follows: TGTGCCAGCAGTGAAGCGGGACTAGCGGGAGGAGGAGATACGCAGTATTTT.